These T cell receptor beta chains were read from a single sample in a study of T cells in localized non-small cell lung cancer. Assay: immunoSEQ multiplex PCR; the TCRdb copy retains only in-frame clones and omits some. The profile shows fewer than 100,000 clones, about 87% of them singletons. The material sequenced was peripheral blood, taken before any cancer treatment. The receptors were sampled from a man aged 40 to 70 with stage I squamous cell lung carcinoma. Each CDR3 is given with its conserved first and last residue. A D gene is named only where the DNA matches it firmly. A clone size is listed for some rows: how often the clone was seen (once, few, many), or a class if it is expanded.

d_gene,j_gene,abundance,v_gene,CDR3aa,CDR3nt
TRBD2,TRBJ2-5,NA,TRBV6-1,CASQTSGGARKTQYF,TGTGCCAGCCAGACTAGCGGGGGGGCCCGGAAGACCCAGTACTTC
TRBD1,TRBJ2-1,NA,TRBV4-3,CASSQERQGSYLNEQFF,TGCGCCAGCAGCCAAGAGAGACAGGGCTCTTACTTGAATGAGCAGTTCTTC
NA,TRBJ1-2,NA,TRBV4-1,CASSQGWGGNNYGYTF,TGCGCCAGCAGCCAGGGTTGGGGGGGCAATAACTATGGCTACACCTTC
NA,TRBJ1-3,NA,TRBV27,CASSPYGSSGNTIYF,TGTGCCAGCAGTCCCTATGGGAGCTCTGGAAACACCATATATTTT
TRBD1,TRBJ1-2,NA,TRBV5-4,CASSLGPDRGNYGYTF,TGTGCCAGCAGCCTAGGACCGGACAGGGGTAATTATGGCTACACCTTC
NA,TRBJ1-1,NA,TRBV9,CASSGRTGAFF,TGTGCCAGCAGCGGTCGTACTGGAGCTTTCTTT
NA,TRBJ2-7,NA,TRBV2,CASSVGGESSYEQYF,TGTGCCAGCAGTGTTGGAGGAGAGAGCTCCTACGAGCAGTACTTC
NA,TRBJ1-6,NA,TRBV5-1,CASSAGGDPNSPLHF,TGCGCCAGCAGCGCCGGCGGCGATCCTAATTCACCCCTCCACTTT
NA,TRBJ2-1,NA,TRBV6-1,CASSEDSSYNEQFF,TGTGCCAGCAGTGAGGACAGTTCCTACAATGAGCAGTTCTTC
NA,TRBJ2-5,NA,TRBV10-1,CASKSGHQETQYF,TGCGCCAGCAAAAGCGGTCACCAAGAGACCCAGTACTTC
TRBD1,TRBJ2-6,NA,TRBV5-1,CASSAGTGNSGANVLTF,TGCGCCAGCAGCGCCGGGACAGGTAACTCTGGGGCCAACGTCCTGACTTTC
TRBD1,TRBJ1-6,few,TRBV4-2,CASSQVTGGDSPLHF,TGTGCCAGCAGCCAAGTCACAGGGGGAGATTCACCCCTCCACTTT
TRBD1,TRBJ2-6,NA,TRBV19,CASRGQGRSGANVLTF,TGTGCCAGTAGGGGACAGGGGCGATCTGGGGCCAACGTCCTGACTTTC
NA,TRBJ1-1,NA,TRBV15,CATSRDLYDTEAFF,TGTGCCACCAGCAGAGATCTCTACGATACTGAAGCTTTCTTT
TRBD1,TRBJ1-2,NA,TRBV4-1,CASSQGRGQGEDGYTF,TGCGCCAGCAGCCAAGGTCGGGGACAGGGGGAAGATGGCTACACCTTC
NA,TRBJ2-5,NA,TRBV6-5,CASTRNQETQYF,TGTGCCAGCACAAGGAACCAAGAGACCCAGTACTTC
TRBD1,TRBJ1-1,NA,TRBV5-8,CASSFRTRGHTEAFF,TGTGCCAGCAGCTTCCGTACAAGGGGGCACACTGAAGCTTTCTTT
TRBD1,TRBJ2-7,NA,TRBV7-9,CASSEQGATYEQYF,TGTGCCAGCAGCGAACAGGGGGCTACCTACGAGCAGTACTTC
TRBD1,TRBJ2-7,NA,TRBV18,CASSPQTGSVHEQYF,TGTGCCAGCTCACCACAGACAGGGTCTGTCCACGAGCAGTACTTC
NA,TRBJ1-5,NA,TRBV18,CASSPAGNQPQHF,TGTGCCAGCTCACCGGCAGGGAACCAGCCCCAGCATTTT
NA,TRBJ2-5,NA,TRBV14,CASSQVGSQETQYF,TGTGCCAGCAGCCAAGTAGGGAGCCAAGAGACCCAGTACTTC
NA,TRBJ1-5,NA,TRBV5-5,CASSLGGPSNQPQHF,TGTGCCAGCAGCTTGGGGGGGCCAAGCAATCAGCCCCAGCATTTT
NA,TRBJ1-3,NA,TRBV5-4,CASRIDLSNTIYF,TGTGCCAGCAGGATTGACCTTTCAAACACCATATATTTT
TRBD1,TRBJ2-4,NA,TRBV18,CASSNAGGLGNIQYF,TGTGCCAGCTCAAACGCAGGGGGCCTCGGAAACATTCAGTACTTC
TRBD1,TRBJ1-2,NA,TRBV5-4,CASSPGDRGAPLYGYTF,TGTGCCAGCAGCCCCGGGGACAGGGGCGCCCCTCTCTATGGCTACACCTTC
NA,TRBJ1-1,NA,TRBV18,CASSPDRSKGTEAFF,TGTGCCAGCTCACCCGACAGATCCAAAGGAACCGAAGCTTTCTTT
NA,TRBJ2-3,NA,TRBV19,CASSIGGTATDTQYF,TGTGCCAGTAGTATTGGGGGGACAGCCACAGATACGCAGTATTTT
NA,TRBJ2-1,NA,TRBV5-1,CASSLALNSYNEQFF,TGCGCCAGCAGCTTAGCCTTGAACTCCTACAATGAGCAGTTCTTC
NA,TRBJ2-7,NA,TRBV19,CASSINPAVPGYEQYF,TGTGCCAGTAGTATCAATCCGGCCGTCCCGGGATACGAGCAGTACTTC
NA,TRBJ1-1,NA,TRBV6-5,CASSYRTLGTEAFF,TGTGCCAGCAGTTACAGGACTCTAGGGACTGAAGCTTTCTTT
NA,TRBJ1-4,NA,TRBV2,CASSDSGVLEKLFF,TGTGCCAGCAGTGATTCGGGGGTGCTTGAAAAACTGTTTTTT
NA,TRBJ2-7,NA,TRBV21-1,CASSKGRPGTGHHEQYF,TGTGCCAGCAGCAAAGGGAGACCCGGGACAGGGCACCACGAGCAGTACTTC
NA,TRBJ2-2,NA,TRBV19,CASSKAGTPNTGELFF,TGTGCCAGTAGTAAGGCCGGGACACCGAACACCGGGGAGCTGTTTTTT
NA,TRBJ1-3,NA,TRBV4-3,CASSQETPGSGNTIYF,TGCGCCAGCAGCCAAGAAACCCCAGGCTCTGGAAACACCATATATTTT
NA,TRBJ1-1,NA,TRBV6-1,CASSGLGVGEAFF,TGTGCCAGCAGTGGTCTCGGGGTGGGTGAAGCTTTCTTT
NA,TRBJ1-1,NA,TRBV29-1,CSVEGAFF,TGCAGCGTCGAGGGAGCTTTCTTT
TRBD1,TRBJ2-6,NA,TRBV5-1,CASSLVTGLAGANVLTF,TGCGCCAGCAGCTTGGTGACAGGGCTAGCTGGGGCCAACGTCCTGACTTTC
NA,TRBJ2-3,NA,TRBV2,CASKYEDTQYF,TGTGCCAGCAAGTATGAAGATACGCAGTATTTT
NA,TRBJ2-2,once,TRBV5-1,CASSFQGGLFF,TGCGCCAGCAGCTTCCAGGGAGGGCTGTTTTTT
NA,TRBJ2-6,once,TRBV6-1,CASSAPGTDFSGANVLTF,TGTGCCAGCAGTGCACCCGGGACGGACTTCTCTGGGGCCAACGTCCTGACTTTC
NA,TRBJ1-1,NA,TRBV5-1,CASSLFSGYNTEAFF,TGCGCCAGCAGCTTATTTTCTGGGTACAACACTGAAGCTTTCTTT
NA,TRBJ2-7,NA,TRBV5-1,CASSLDGTQSYEQYF,TGCGCCAGCAGCTTGGACGGCACCCAGTCCTACGAGCAGTACTTC
NA,TRBJ2-7,NA,TRBV7-2,CASSLRMRFYEQYF,TGTGCCAGCAGCTTGAGGATGCGGTTCTACGAGCAGTACTTC
TRBD2,TRBJ2-3,NA,TRBV6-5,CASSLSGGARDTQYF,TGTGCCAGCAGTCTTAGCGGGGGGGCCAGAGATACGCAGTATTTT
NA,TRBJ1-6,NA,TRBV15,CATSASTDDNSPLHF,TGTGCCACCAGCGCCTCGACAGACGATAATTCACCCCTCCACTTT
TRBD2,TRBJ2-7,once,TRBV19,CASGGAVRSEQYF,TGTGCCAGCGGGGGGGCGGTAAGGTCTGAGCAGTACTTC
NA,TRBJ2-6,NA,TRBV7-9,CASSLEVALNVLTF,TGTGCCAGCAGCTTAGAGGTTGCCCTAAACGTCCTGACTTTC
TRBD1,TRBJ2-5,NA,TRBV6-1,CASSPGTAQETQYF,TGTGCCAGCAGTCCCGGGACAGCACAAGAGACCCAGTACTTC